One sample yielded the 30 T cell receptor beta chains listed below, sequenced in a study of blood T cell repertoires in COVID-19. Here immunoSEQ multiplex PCR was the method, and the copy in TCRdb shows in-frame clones only, minus some. The repertoire includes approximately 200,000 clones, 80% to 90% of them detected once, and more than 3% sits in the top ten. Sequencing used PBMCs or T cells enriched from blood (not recorded which). These receptors were taken from a woman younger than 35 in a cohort exposed to, infected with or recovered from COVID-19 (not recorded which).

Regarding this clone: Compared with germline, one end of the junction differs, possibly owing to a read error. The chain combines TRBV5-4 with TRBJ1-2, with a possible D match to TRBD1 (5 bases). The length of the CDR3 is 14 residues. Germline assignment: CDR1 SGHNT and CDR2 YYREEE (reference sequence). In nucleotides, the CDR3 is TGTGCCAGCAGTTTGGGGCGGGAGCACTATGGCTACACCTTC. Translating gives CASSLGREHYGYTF.

This clone was observed a handful of times. The gene calls are TRBV27 and TRBJ2-2; 8 bases match TRBD1. CDR1 and CDR2 from the germline V gene are MNHEY and SMNVEV (reference sequence). The CDR3 contains 16 residues. With V trimmed by 3 bases and J by 8 bases, 11 bases remained unmatched. The CDR3 reads CASSFGNRGFGGELFF. The DNA of the CDR3 is TGTGCCAGCAGTTTCGGCAACAGGGGGTTCGGAGGGGAGCTGTTTTTT.

The chain uses TRBV9 and TRBJ2-5; no clear D gene. This CDR3 is built from 13 residues. V lost 4 bases to trimming and J lost 5 bases, with 12 bases between them. Per the germline V gene, CDR1 is SGDLS and CDR2 is YYNGEE. DNA for the CDR3: TGTGCCAGCAGCCCTCGGATCGGGGAGACCCAGTACTTC. Encoded protein: CASSPRIGETQYF. Together with reference TRBV9 and TRBJ2-5, the CDR3 gives the full variable domain: DSGVTQTPKHLITATGQRVTLRCSPRSGDLSVYWYQQSLDQGLQFLIQYYNGEERAKGNILERFSAQQFPDLHSELNLSSLELGDSALYFCASSPRIGETQYFGPGTRLLVL.

The rearrangement uses TRBV6-5 and TRBJ1-1; D gene unclear. The V gene lost 5 bases and the J gene lost 1 base, with 8 bases spanning the gap. The CDR3 length is 13 residues. Per the germline V gene, CDR1 is MNHEY and CDR2 is SVGAGI. The CDR3 loop is CASSTAANTEAFF. CDR3 DNA sequence: TGTGCCAGCAGTACAGCGGCGAACACTGAAGCTTTCTTT.

This chain connects TRBV5-4 to TRBJ2-3, with TRBD2 identical over 7 bases. J was trimmed by 2 bases and V by 4 bases; bases with no gene match: 4. The germline V gene encodes CDR1 SGHNT and CDR2 YYREEE (reference sequence). The CDR3 has 14 amino acids. CDR3 loop: CASSISGTTDTQYF. In DNA form, the CDR3 reads TGTGCCAGCAGCATCAGCGGGACCACAGATACGCAGTATTTT.

V and J are TRBV9 and TRBJ1-6; no reliable D call. The V gene's germline CDR1 is SGDLS and CDR2 YYNGEE. V lost 3 bases to trimming and J lost 6 bases, with 4 bases between them. CDR3 length: 12 amino acids. The CDR3, as DNA: TGTGCCAGCAGCGCCGGTAATTCACCCCTCCACTTT. Its protein is CASSAGNSPLHF.

The chain couples TRBV9 to TRBJ1-1, with D possibly matching TRBD1 (5 bases). The V end lost 3 bases, the J end lost 3 bases, and 15 bases lay between the germline ends. CDR3 length: 15 amino acids. CDR1 and CDR2 (germline): SGDLS, YYNGEE. The CDR3, as DNA: TGTGCCAGCAGCGCCCGGACGCGGGGCGACACTGAAGCTTTCTTT. Its protein is CASSARTRGDTEAFF. The complete variable domain, with remaining parts taken from reference TRBV9 and TRBJ1-1, reads DSGVTQTPKHLITATGQRVTLRCSPRSGDLSVYWYQQSLDQGLQFLIQYYNGEERAKGNILERFSAQQFPDLHSELNLSSLELGDSALYFCASSARTRGDTEAFFGQGTRLTVV.

The genes are TRBV9 and TRBJ1-1; 7 bases agree with TRBD1. The germline gives CDR1 SGDLS, CDR2 YYNGEE. The CDR3 length is 12 residues. V shed 4 bases and J 9 bases; nucleotides not matched to a gene: 6. The CDR3 DNA sequence: TGTGCCAGCAGCACAGGGGATTCGAAAGCTTTCTTT. Translating it yields CASSTGDSKAFF.

This clone was picked up one time. The chain carries TRBV4-1 and TRBJ1-1; weak D call: TRBD1 (5 bases). Germline V gene lookup returns CDR1 MGHRA and CDR2 YSYEKL. This CDR3 contains 13 residues. Between the trimmed V and J ends, which lost 0 bases and 6 bases, there was a span of 8 bases. In DNA form, the CDR3 reads TGCGCCAGCAGCCAAGACGGCAGGGCTGAAGCTTTCTTT. This codes for CASSQDGRAEAFF.

This sequence joins TRBV29-1 and TRBJ2-7; 7 nucleotides align to TRBD1. The V and J ends lost 7 bases and 5 bases, in that order; junction bases with no gene match: 11. Germline CDR1 is SQVTM and CDR2 is ANQGSEA. The CDR3 has 13 residues. The CDR3 DNA follows: TGCAGCGCGATGACAGGGACCGAACACGAGCAGTACTTC. This encodes CSAMTGTEHEQYF.

The genes are TRBV4-2 and TRBJ2-5, with 7 positions matching TRBD1. The CDR3 contains 16 residues. CDR1 is LGHNA, CDR2 YNFKEQ, per germline. V dropped 0 bases and J dropped 1; count of bases not matched to a gene: 5. The CDR3 reads CASSQELGGSQETQYF. The CDR3 DNA follows: TGTGCCAGCAGCCAAGAGCTAGGGGGCTCCCAAGAGACCCAGTACTTC.

CDR3 in amino acids: CASSEADSGAGGDYSNQPQHF. CDR3 DNA: TGTGCCAGCAGTGAAGCGGACAGTGGGGCAGGGGGTGACTATAGCAATCAGCCCCAGCATTTT. V gene TRBV6-1 combines with J gene TRBJ1-5, with 7 bases matching TRBD1. This CDR3 spans 21 amino acids. V was clipped by 0 bases and J by 0 bases; unmatched bases: 17. Germline V gene data show CDR1 as MNHNS and CDR2 as SASEGT.

The chain recombines TRBV27 with TRBJ1-2; tentative D call: TRBD1 (6 bases). V lost 6 bases, J lost 3 bases, and 14 bases lay in between. The germline V gene encodes CDR1 MNHEY and CDR2 SMNVEV (reference sequence). This CDR3 has 14 residues. As DNA, the CDR3 is TGTGCCAGCAGCTCCTCCCAGGGGCACTATGGCTACACCTTC. Encoded protein: CASSSSQGHYGYTF.

This rearrangement joins TRBV24-1 to TRBJ2-7, with unresolved D. Trimming stripped 5 bases from V and 3 bases from J, with 7 bases between. Germline V gene data show CDR1 as KGHDR and CDR2 as SFDVKD. The CDR3 length is 12 residues. The CDR3 nucleotides are TGTGCCACCAGTGGACATTACTACGAGCAGTACTTC. Protein product: CATSGHYYEQYF.

V gene TRBV10-3 combines with J gene TRBJ1-1, with D possibly TRBD1 on 6 matching bases. V lost 2 bases to trimming and J lost 6 bases, with 16 bases between them. Germline CDR1 is ENHRY and CDR2 is SYGVKD. The CDR3 runs to 15 residues. CDR3 DNA sequence: TGTGCCATCAGTGAGCCTCAACAGGGAATAGCTGAAGCTTTCTTT. Protein sequence: CAISEPQQGIAEAFF.

CDR3 in amino acids: CSVGLAGARDTQYF. The CDR3 DNA follows: TGCAGCGTGGGACTAGCGGGAGCAAGAGATACGCAGTATTTT. This chain connects TRBV29-1 to TRBJ2-3; 14 bases match TRBD2. J was trimmed by 5 bases and V by 6 bases; bases with no gene match: 4. Germline lookup yields CDR1 SQVTM and CDR2 ANQGSEA. The CDR3 extends over 14 amino acids.

V gene TRBV2 combines with J gene TRBJ2-5; D is possibly TRBD1 (6 bases). This CDR3 region has 15 residues. The V gene lost 1 base and the J gene lost 2 bases, with 11 bases spanning the gap. Germline CDR1 and CDR2: SNHLY and FYNNEI. CDR3 residues: CASSEGDTRQETQYF. DNA for the CDR3: TGTGCCAGCAGTGAAGGGGACACCCGGCAAGAGACCCAGTACTTC.

This chain links TRBV5-1 with TRBJ2-7; D is ambiguous. V lost 4 bases, J lost 2 bases, and 10 bases lay in between. CDR1 and CDR2 (germline): SGHRS, YFSETQ. This CDR3 is 13 amino acids long. CDR3 sequence: CASSNAPAYEQYF. CDR3 nucleotide sequence: TGCGCCAGCAGCAACGCCCCAGCCTACGAGCAGTACTTC.

J is TRBJ1-2 and V is TRBV11-2, with D possibly being TRBD1 (5 bases). Germline V CDR1 and CDR2: SGHAT, FQNNGV. The CDR3 totals 14 residues. Between the trimmed V and J ends, which lost 3 bases and 8 bases, there was a span of 16 bases. In DNA form, the CDR3 reads TGTGCCAGCAGCTTGGACATAATATCCGGGGGCTACACCTTC. It translates to CASSLDIISGGYTF.

The chain links TRBV4-1 to TRBJ2-5; TRBD2 agrees at 10 bases. The CDR3 length is 15 residues. Germline CDR1 is MGHRA and CDR2 is YSYEKL. The junction had 2 bases not matched to a gene; V was cut back by 3 bases and J by 1 base. The CDR3 nucleotides are TGCGCCAGCAGCCACCTAGCGGGGGCCCAAGAGACCCAGTACTTC. Encoded protein: CASSHLAGAQETQYF.

The J gene is TRBJ1-1, the V gene TRBV7-2, with a tentative D call TRBD1 (6 bases). V lost 6 bases and J lost 4, with 12 bases in between. Germline V gene sequence: CDR1 SGHTA, CDR2 FQGNSA. The CDR3 runs 13 residues. The CDR3 bases are TGTGCCAGCAGTTTAAACAGGGCCACTGAAGCTTTCTTT. Its translation is CASSLNRATEAFF.

The chain couples TRBV11-3 to TRBJ2-5; weak D call: TRBD2 (6 bases). This CDR3 spans 18 amino acids. The V and J ends lost 5 bases and 0 bases respectively, with 22 bases between them. The germline V gene has CDR1 SGHNT and CDR2 YENEEA. This chain's CDR3 is CASSPAPWGSGHQETQYF. CDR3 DNA: TGTGCCAGCAGCCCTGCCCCGTGGGGTAGCGGCCACCAAGAGACCCAGTACTTC.

The chain links TRBV3-1 (or the pseudogene TRBV3-2) to TRBJ2-3, with TRBD2 identical over 13 bases. This CDR3 spans 16 amino acids. The germline V gene encodes CDR1 LGHDT and CDR2 YNNKEL (reference sequence). With V trimmed by 3 bases and J by 5 bases, 5 bases remained unmatched. This CDR3 is CASSQRLAGGGDTQYF. The DNA of the CDR3 is TGTGCCAGCAGCCAGAGACTAGCGGGAGGAGGAGATACGCAGTATTTT.

The rearrangement links TRBV5-1 to TRBJ1-6; TRBD1 might be the D (5 bases). The CDR3 has 16 amino acids. The V end was cut by 0 bases, the J end by 7 bases, with 14 bases between. Germline-derived CDR1 and CDR2 are SGHRS and YFSETQ. DNA for the CDR3: TGCGCCAGCAGCTTGGGGCAGGCGGGGGAAAATTCACCCCTCCACTTT. Translation gives CASSLGQAGENSPLHF.

The J gene is TRBJ2-4, the V gene TRBV19, with D possibly being TRBD1 (6 bases). Germline-derived CDR1 and CDR2 are LNHDA and SQIVND (reference sequence). V was pared by 1 base and J by 5 bases, with 9 bases between. The CDR3 spans 14 residues. The CDR3 here is CASSIVQGENIQYF. CDR3 coding DNA: TGTGCCAGTAGTATAGTACAGGGCGAAAACATTCAGTACTTC.

The CDR3 protein is CASSEIRATDEQFF. The CDR3 coding sequence is TGTGCCAGCAGTGAAATCCGCGCGACAGATGAGCAGTTCTTC. The chain links TRBV2 to TRBJ2-1; TRBD1 is a possible D gene (5 bases). This CDR3 region has 14 residues. Germline-derived CDR1 and CDR2 are SNHLY and FYNNEI. V dropped 2 bases and J dropped 8 bases, with 13 bases sitting between them. Complete variable domain (other parts from reference TRBV2 and TRBJ2-1): EPEVTQTPSHQVTQMGQEVILRCVPISNHLYFYWYRQILGQKVEFLVSFYNNEISEKSEIFDDQFSVERPDGSNFTLKIRSTKLEDSAMYFCASSEIRATDEQFFGPGTRLTVL.

The chain has TRBV11-2 and TRBJ2-7, with D possibly matching TRBD2 (5 bases). Germline CDR1 reads SGHAT; CDR2 reads FQNNGV. Trimming removed 0 bases from V and 2 bases from J, with 11 bases in between. This CDR3 is 15 amino acids long. CDR3 sequence reads: CASSLEGRGTYEQYF. CDR3 bases: TGTGCCAGCAGCTTAGAGGGTCGGGGAACCTACGAGCAGTACTTC.

This chain uses TRBV5-1 with TRBJ1-1, with TRBD1 as a possible D gene (5 bases). Trimming cost V 4 bases and J 0 bases, with 10 bases left between them. The CDR3 covers 14 residues. Germline lookup yields CDR1 SGHRS and CDR2 YFSETQ. The CDR3 nucleotides are TGCGCCAGCAGCGAAGACAGAATGAACACTGAAGCTTTCTTT. Protein sequence: CASSEDRMNTEAFF. Full variable domain (outside the CDR3, taken from reference TRBV5-1 and TRBJ1-1): KAGVTQTPRYLIKTRGQQVTLSCSPISGHRSVSWYQQTPGQGLQFLFEYFSETQRNKGNFPGRFSGRQFSNSRSEMNVSTLELGDSALYLCASSEDRMNTEAFFGQGTRLTVV.

This chain joins TRBV10-1 and TRBJ1-1, with D perhaps matching TRBD1 (5 bases). Trimming left V 4 bases short and J 1 base short, with 10 bases between. Germline V lookup: CDR1 WNHNN, CDR2 SYGVQD (reference sequence). CDR3 length: 14 amino acids. The CDR3 DNA sequence: TGCGCCAGCAGTGGGGGCAGCGCGAACACTGAAGCTTTCTTT. As protein: CASSGGSANTEAFF.

The V and J genes are TRBV7-9 and TRBJ2-7; D is unclear. Germline-derived CDR1 and CDR2 are SEHNR and FQNEAQ (reference sequence). V was trimmed by 4 bases and J by 2 bases, leaving 3 bases between them. The CDR3 loop spans 11 amino acids. CDR3 coding DNA: TGTGCCAGCAGCTCCGCCTACGAGCAGTACTTC. Translation: CASSSAYEQYF.